This T cell receptor beta chain stems from a study of CD4 T cells in relation to SARS-CoV-2 and coronaviruses. The CDR3 length is 15 residues. From germline, CDR1 is ENHRY and CDR2 SYGVKD. V gave up 7 bases and J gave up 3 bases; unmatched junction bases: 10. Before the COVID-19 pandemic, during about 2011-2018, CD4+ T cells were taken from unexposed donors. Cryopreserved PBMCs were CD4-enriched, then split into naive and memory cells. The table came from immunoSEQ multiplex PCR; TCRdb's copy has only in-frame clones and leaves some out. The data show roughly 71,000 clones, about 87% seen once. This clonotype was sampled from a human donor in good health. V usage is TRBV10-3 and J usage is TRBJ1-2; 8 bases are a match to TRBD1. Sequenced material: memory CD4+ T cells from PBMCs. The CDR3, as DNA: TGTGCCATCAAGGGGGGACAGGCGGAGGACTATGGCTACACCTTC. Translated: CAIKGGQAEDYGYTF.